This TCR beta chain was observed in a study of beta chain features in type 1 diabetes listed by TCRdb under 2018. Background for the entire study: Mean age, gender distribution, total cell number and subset yield were not different between patients and healthy donors. In the study, recently diagnosed type 1 diabetes patients and matched healthy donors were compared on the TCRB repertoires of their sorted circulating CD4+ T cell subsets. A total of around 100 million sorted cells were examined across all samples, and RNA yield correlated strongly with the number of cells per subset. Regulatory and stem cell-like memory subsets were isolated from only 8 patients and roughly eight healthy donors, whereas naive and central memory subsets came from all 30 or so donors. On the study overall, not on this receptor specifically: PCR may preferentially amplify shorter templates, but because patient and control samples were amplified and corrected together, any resulting skew would affect both groups equally. A moderate but significant shortening of TCRB CDR3 length was observed in type 1 diabetes patients in all four CD4+ subsets. At VDJ recombination sites, patients with type 1 diabetes made fewer insertions and deleted more nucleotides, a pattern implying thymic rearrangement abnormalities. HLA sub-analyses involved small numbers of individuals, so any influence of HLA type on TCRB rearrangement remained unresolved. Because cDNA was sequenced instead of genomic DNA, highly expressing activated cells could be over-represented, though the groups showed no difference in activation or CD3 levels. The naive, central memory and regulatory TCRB repertoires appeared to resemble one another more closely among patients than among healthy donors.

The High Capacity cDNA Reverse Transcription Kit was used to reverse transcribe all of the isolated RNA, meaning that expressed TCRB transcripts were what got sequenced. Stem cell-like memory T cell samples underwent survey-depth immunoSEQ sequencing, averaging around 1 million total reads per sample. Sorted cells were lysed in RLT buffer, and RNA was extracted using DNase-treated RNeasy Micro or Mini kits according to cell number. To prevent cross-contamination, every cell subset was processed on its own, while patient and healthy donor samples were processed together. The immunoSEQ multiplex PCR was used to amplify TCRB sequences from cDNA, generating 87-bp fragments that spanned the CDR3 region. Sequencing of the amplicons was performed on the Illumina HiSeq platform. Under the source paper's analysis protocol: Synthetic template baselines were used to correct PCR bias computationally, reads within Hamming distance 2 were collapsed, and singletons that could not be merged were discarded. Reads were aligned against IMGT to assign V, D and J genes, CDR3 length and insertions or deletions at six rearrangement sites. Within each subset, clonotype counts were normalized to sorted cell number, after which true diversity and Gini coefficients were computed with the tcR R package. The overlap coefficient, calculated on TCRB nucleotide sequences, was used to quantify repertoire sharing. In its TCRdb copy, this immuneACCESS table keeps in-frame sequences only and misses some clones. Where compared with another copy, unresolved V genes explain less than half of these, and the others have no known cause. That table is the source of V, J and clone size, and D and trimming were worked out from the DNA. The sample contains approximately 100,000 clones, roughly 43% of them found a single time. Of the sample, about 0.063% is held by the ten largest clones.

From each donor, a single peripheral blood sample of approximately 120 mL on average was drawn into heparinised tubes. Using a panel that included CD45RO, CCR7, CD25, CD127, CD95 and CD27, naive, central memory, regulatory and stem cell-like memory CD4+ T cells were sorted on a BD FACSAria II. All sorted populations exceeded 95% purity. PBMCs were isolated right away by Lymphoprep density gradient centrifugation and were stained directly, without culture. So that batch effects would be minimized, each experiment stained and sorted samples in pairs, pairing one healthy donor with one patient. As to this clone: The specificity of this receptor is unknown. No clone much larger than this one lies a single base away; base qualities are absent.

The trim is 0 bases for V and 0 bases for J, with a gap of 9 bases between the germline ends. The germline V gene encodes CDR1 MGHRA and CDR2 YSYEKL. Counted from cysteine to phenylalanine, this CDR3 has 16 amino acids. Just the 48-base CDR3 DNA is kept, in frame starting at base 1. Input material: stem cell memory CD4+ T cells from blood. Interpreted using the paper, the cell subset or site label stands for: stem cell-like memory CD4+ T cells. This receptor was taken from a woman younger than 35 in good health. The sequence is built from TRBV4-1 and TRBJ1-5; the D gene identity is not certain. The nucleotides read TGCGCCAGCAGCCAAGATCCGACATATAGCAATCAGCCCCAGCATTTT. Its amino acids are CASSQDPTYSNQPQHF.